This T cell receptor beta chain derives from a study of tumor-infiltrating lymphocytes in localized non-small cell lung cancer. The CDR3 length is 15 residues. The germline gives CDR1 SGHDN, CDR2 FVKESK. Trimming took 4 bases from V and 1 from J, leaving 13 bases between them. The protocol was immunoSEQ multiplex PCR, while the TCRdb copy is restricted to in-frame clones and leaves out a portion. The sample lists about 8,400 clones; under 85% were seen once. This chain joins TRBV14 and TRBJ2-5; D is unclear. The sequenced sample was lung tumor tissue. The sequence was obtained from a human donor with non-small cell lung cancer. The CDR3 sequence is CASSPLPGAQETQYF. In nucleotides, the CDR3 is TGTGCCAGCAGCCCCCTCCCAGGTGCCCAAGAGACCCAGTACTTC.